Below are 13 T cell receptor beta chains sequenced from a single sample in a study of blood T cell repertoires in COVID-19. Method: immunoSEQ multiplex PCR; TCRdb's copy keeps in-frame clones and lacks some. The table lists roughly 330,000 clones, over 75% of them singletons. Sequencing was done on a sample of PBMCs or T cells enriched from blood (not recorded which). These receptors all stem from a woman younger than 45 who had recovered from COVID-19.

This chain uses TRBV4-1 with TRBJ1-6, with 7 nucleotides matching TRBD1. Trimming cost V 5 bases and J 8 bases; bases outside gene matches: 12. Germline lookup yields CDR1 MGHRA and CDR2 YSYEKL. The CDR3 totals 16 residues. The CDR3 coding sequence is TGCGCCAGCAGCTCGATCGACCAGGGGGGCTATTCACCCCTCCACTTT. Protein: CASSSIDQGGYSPLHF.

This clone was seen just once. V gene TRBV5-6 combines with J gene TRBJ2-7; 7 positions agree with TRBD1. The CDR3 sequence is 14 residues long. Per the germline V gene, CDR1 is SGHDT and CDR2 is YYEEEE. V lost 6 bases to trimming and J lost 0 bases; unmatched junction nucleotides: 6. The CDR3 sequence: CASNEQGSSYEQYF. The CDR3 coding sequence is TGTGCCAGCAATGAACAGGGGTCCTCCTACGAGCAGTACTTC.

This sequence joins TRBV19 and TRBJ1-1; 9 nucleotides agree with TRBD1. The germline CDR1 and CDR2 sequences are LNHDA and SQIVND (reference sequence). Germline trimming cut 6 bases from V and 2 bases from J; bases unmatched to any gene: 4. The CDR3 consists of 14 residues. CDR3 coding DNA: TGTGCCAGTAGCCAACAGGGGGCTAACACTGAAGCTTTCTTT. The encoded protein is CASSQQGANTEAFF.

The chain combines TRBV6-1 with TRBJ2-2; TRBD1 matches at 7 bases. J was trimmed by 0 bases and V by 4 bases; bases with no gene match: 5. The CDR3 spans 16 residues. Germline CDR1 and CDR2: MNHNS and SASEGT. DNA of the CDR3: TGTGCCAGCAGTGCCACCGGGACAGCGAACACCGGGGAGCTGTTTTTT. Its translation: CASSATGTANTGELFF.

The chain couples TRBV7-9 to TRBJ2-3; TRBD1 is a possible D gene (5 bases). CDR1 and CDR2 (germline): SEHNR, FQNEAQ (reference sequence). CDR3 length equals 16 residues. Between the trimmed V and J ends, which lost 5 bases and 2 bases, there was a span of 17 bases. In DNA form, the CDR3 reads TGTGCCAGCAGCCCTCTATGGCAGGGTAACACAGATACGCAGTATTTT. This encodes CASSPLWQGNTDTQYF.

The V and J genes are TRBV7-9 and TRBJ2-5, with 7 nucleotides matching TRBD2. V was clipped by 0 bases and J by 5 bases; unmatched bases: 3. CDR1 and CDR2 (germline): SEHNR, FQNEAQ (reference sequence). The CDR3 is made up of 14 amino acids. CDR3 coding DNA: TGTGCCAGCAGCTTAGCGGGGGGGTCGGAGACCCAGTACTTC. This sequence encodes CASSLAGGSETQYF.

The rearrangement links TRBV5-1 to TRBJ1-1; D remains unclear. The V end was cut by 0 bases, the J end by 4 bases, with 10 bases between. The CDR3 sequence is 14 residues long. Germline CDR1 SGHRS, CDR2 YFSETQ. CDR3 DNA sequence: TGCGCCAGCAGCTTGGGGGCAGTCAGCACTGAAGCTTTCTTT. Its translation is CASSLGAVSTEAFF. The variable domain in full, completed from reference TRBV5-1 and TRBJ1-1, reads KAGVTQTPRYLIKTRGQQVTLSCSPISGHRSVSWYQQTPGQGLQFLFEYFSETQRNKGNFPGRFSGRQFSNSRSEMNVSTLELGDSALYLCASSLGAVSTEAFFGQGTRLTVV.

V is TRBV20-1 and J is TRBJ1-1; D gene unclear. Germline V CDR1 and CDR2: DFQATT, SNEGSKA (reference sequence). The CDR3 contains 14 residues. V was clipped by 3 bases and J by 1 base, with 12 bases between them. CDR3 region: CSASSGAGNTEAFF. Here the CDR3 DNA reads TGCAGTGCTAGTTCAGGCGCAGGGAACACTGAAGCTTTCTTT.

The rearrangement joins TRBV12-3 or TRBV12-4 to TRBJ2-7; D may be TRBD2 (6 bases). The V end was cut by 6 bases, the J end by 4 bases, with 7 bases between. The CDR3 spans 11 residues. The CDR3, as DNA: TGTGCCAGCAGGGGGACTTACGAGCAGTACTTC. The encoded protein is CASRGTYEQYF.

This chain links TRBV19 with TRBJ1-1, with TRBD1 matching over 8 bases. This CDR3 is built from 15 residues. Germline V lookup: CDR1 LNHDA, CDR2 SQIVND (reference sequence). With 5 bases clipped from V and 0 bases from J, the junction kept 5 bases outside the gene matches. The CDR3 DNA follows: TGTGCCAGTAGTGTAACAGGGGGGATGAACACTGAAGCTTTCTTT. Residues: CASSVTGGMNTEAFF.

This clone was detected a few times. The chain couples TRBV27 to TRBJ2-7; 11 nucleotides match TRBD1. The germline V gene encodes CDR1 MNHEY and CDR2 SMNVEV (reference sequence). The junction had 15 bases not matched to a gene; V was cut back by 6 bases and J by 2 bases. The length of the CDR3 is 18 residues. The CDR3 sequence is CASSSSGQGVGRPYEQYF. The CDR3 DNA reads as TGTGCCAGCAGCTCGTCGGGACAGGGGGTCGGAAGGCCCTACGAGCAGTACTTC.

The chain links TRBV4-2 to TRBJ1-6; D is undetermined. The germline V and J ends were trimmed by 0 bases and 4 bases, with 7 bases remaining between them. This CDR3 is 15 amino acids long. Germline lookup yields CDR1 LGHNA and CDR2 YNFKEQ. The CDR3 here is CASSQERFYNSPLHF. The CDR3 nucleotides are TGTGCCAGCAGCCAAGAGAGGTTTTATAATTCACCCCTCCACTTT.

The chain uses TRBV24-1 and TRBJ2-3, with TRBD1 as a possible D gene (6 bases). Germline V CDR1 and CDR2: KGHDR, SFDVKD. This CDR3 is built from 15 residues. Trimming took off 4 bases at V and 3 bases at J, with 13 bases between the two ends. The CDR3 sequence is CATSDPLQGTDTQYF. The DNA for the CDR3 is TGTGCCACCAGTGACCCGCTACAGGGTACAGATACGCAGTATTTT.